This TCR beta chain was captured by sequencing in a study of cytomegalovirus exposure and HLA in healthy donors. Repertoires were generated with immunoSEQ multiplex PCR, while TCRdb's copy carries only in-frame clones and drops some. Of around 120,000 clones listed, 80% to 90% are singletons. This CDR3 has 12 amino acids. Trimming cost V 6 bases and J 7 bases, with 12 bases left between them. CDR1 is MDHEN and CDR2 is SYDVKM in the germline V gene. This sequence was found in a woman in her late teens or twenties in good health and CMV-seronegative. Sequencing input: PBMCs. The chain links TRBV28 to TRBJ1-2; D not certain. The CDR3 spells CASRNLAFGYTF. CDR3 nucleotide sequence: TGTGCCAGCAGGAATCTGGCATTTGGCTACACCTTC.